A single sample is the source of the 14 T cell receptor beta chains below, sequenced in a study of shared clonotypes between healthy human individuals. The protocol was immunoSEQ multiplex PCR, while the TCRdb copy is restricted to in-frame clones and leaves out a portion. The sample lists approximately 2.5 million clones; approximately 90% were seen once. Sequenced: naive CD4+ T cells sorted from blood. The subset: CD45RA+ positively selected. These receptor sequences come from a man in his late teens or twenties in good health.

V usage is TRBV21-1 and J usage is TRBJ2-7; the DNA was not used to check the table's D call, TRBD2. TRBV21-1 is flagged as a pseudogene. The CDR3 extends over 13 amino acids. The CDR3 sequence is CASVSAVRDEQYF. DNA for the CDR3: TGTGCCAGCGTTTCCGCGGTGAGGGACGAGCAGTACTTC.

The chain uses TRBV6-6 and TRBJ1-2; a weak D match, TRBD1 (5 bases). This CDR3 spans 15 amino acids. Germline V gene lookup returns CDR1 MNHNY and CDR2 SVGAGI (reference sequence). V was clipped by 0 bases and J by 3 bases, with 11 bases between them. CDR3 DNA: TGTGCCAGCAGTTACTCCGGAGGGGTTGACTATGGCTACACCTTC. Protein sequence: CASSYSGGVDYGYTF.

This chain joins TRBV5-4 and TRBJ1-3; D is perhaps TRBD1 (5 bases). CDR3 length: 14 residues. Looked up from germline, CDR1 is SGHNT and CDR2 is YYREEE (reference sequence). The ends were cut back, 2 bases at V and 4 bases at J, with 10 bases in the middle. CDR3 loop: CASSFAGHGNTIYF. The CDR3 nucleotides are TGTGCCAGCAGCTTCGCGGGGCACGGAAACACCATATATTTT.

The V gene is TRBV19, the J gene TRBJ1-2, with 8 bases fitting TRBD1. The CDR3 totals 15 residues. Germline CDR1 reads LNHDA; CDR2 reads SQIVND (reference sequence). V lost 5 bases, J lost 5 bases, and 10 bases stayed unmatched. The DNA for the CDR3 is TGTGCCAGTAGTCCTCTCACAGGGGGTGTATATGGCTACACCTTC. This codes for CASSPLTGGVYGYTF.

Points on this clone: The identical CDR3 is also encoded by other nucleotide sequences in the sample. This chain links TRBV5-4 with TRBJ2-5; D unclear. Germline CDR1 reads SGHNT; CDR2 reads YYREEE (reference sequence). V gave up 0 bases and J gave up 2 bases, with 2 bases separating them. CDR3 length equals 12 residues. CDR3 DNA sequence: TGTGCCAGCAGCTTGGCTCAAGAGACCCAGTACTTC. Protein: CASSLAQETQYF. Looking up the rest from reference TRBV5-4 and TRBJ2-5 gives the full variable domain: ETGVTQSPTHLIKTRGQQVTLRCSSQSGHNTVSWYQQALGQGPQFIFQYYREEENGRGNFPPRFSGLQFPNYSSELNVNALELDDSALYLCASSLAQETQYFGPGTRLLVL.

The chain links TRBV15 to TRBJ1-4, with D maybe TRBD1 (5 bases). V gave up 8 bases and J gave up 3 bases, with 16 bases separating them. Germline V gene data show CDR1 as LNHNV and CDR2 as YYDKDF (reference sequence). This CDR3 comprises 15 residues. This CDR3 reads CATSFRTFSNEKLFF. As DNA, the CDR3 is TGTGCCACCTCCTTTAGGACATTCTCTAATGAAAAACTGTTTTTT.

This clone was detected a few times. The CDR3 nucleotides are TGTGCCTGGAGCCCCACGGGGACCCAAACAATGATAAGGGTTTCACCCCTCCACTTT. Translating gives CAWSPTGTQTMIRVSPLHF. The rearrangement links TRBV30 to TRBJ1-6; weak D call: TRBD1 (5 bases). This CDR3 spans 19 amino acids. V was clipped by 3 bases and J by 9 bases, with 30 bases between them. Per the germline V gene, CDR1 is GTSNPN and CDR2 is SVGIG (reference sequence).

The rearrangement uses TRBV27 and TRBJ1-2; a weak D match, TRBD1 (5 bases). The CDR3 length is 16 residues. V was shortened by 5 bases and J by 0 bases, with 16 bases between the two germline ends. CDR1 and CDR2 from the germline V gene are MNHEY and SMNVEV (reference sequence). The CDR3 protein is CASSLAPGPSNYGYTF. CDR3 sequence (DNA): TGTGCCAGCAGTCTCGCTCCGGGACCATCTAACTATGGCTACACCTTC.

This chain uses TRBV7-2 with TRBJ1-5; 9 bases are shared with TRBD1. J lost 1 base, V lost 1 base, and 5 bases had no gene match. The germline V gene encodes CDR1 SGHTA and CDR2 FQGNSA. The CDR3 is 17 residues long. Here the CDR3 DNA reads TGTGCCAGCAGCTTAGGGGGGACAGGGACCAGCAATCAGCCCCAGCATTTT. As protein: CASSLGGTGTSNQPQHF.

The chain employs TRBV6-5 and TRBJ2-1, with 11 bases matching TRBD1. V shed 8 bases and J 5 bases; nucleotides not matched to a gene: 8. The CDR3 totals 15 residues. Germline CDR1 MNHEY, CDR2 SVGAGI. CDR3 bases: TGTGCCAGCGGGACAGGGGGACTCGGGGACAATGAGCAGTTCTTC. This encodes CASGTGGLGDNEQFF.

With regard to this clone: In the same sample, other DNA sequences code for this CDR3. V gene TRBV5-1 combines with J gene TRBJ1-2, with D perhaps matching TRBD1 (5 bases). From germline, CDR1 is SGHRS and CDR2 YFSETQ. V was pared by 3 bases and J by 3 bases, with 9 bases between. The CDR3 spans 13 residues. CDR3 DNA sequence: TGCGCCAGCAGCTCTAGGGGAGACTATGGCTACACCTTC. Translation: CASSSRGDYGYTF.

Notes on this clone: This CDR3 is also generated by other DNA sequences in the sample. The J gene is TRBJ2-5, the V gene TRBV5-1, with TRBD1 matching over 11 bases. Unmatched junction bases numbered 3, after V lost 0 bases and J lost 2 bases. The CDR3 extends over 16 amino acids. Germline V CDR1 and CDR2: SGHRS, YFSETQ. The CDR3 protein is CASSLVGTGGQETQYF. The CDR3, as DNA: TGCGCCAGCAGCTTGGTCGGGACAGGGGGGCAAGAGACCCAGTACTTC.

Here the CDR3 reads CASSGASGINEQFF. The CDR3 coding sequence is TGCGCCAGCAGTGGGGCTAGCGGGATCAATGAGCAGTTCTTC. The rearrangement uses TRBV10-1 and TRBJ2-1; 9 bases match TRBD2. The length of the CDR3 is 14 residues. Germline-derived CDR1 and CDR2 are WNHNN and SYGVQD (reference sequence). Trimming took 4 bases from V and 6 from J; bases not matched to a gene: 4.

V usage is TRBV2 and J usage is TRBJ2-3; D call uncertain. The V end lost 3 bases, the J end lost 0 bases, and 4 bases lay between the germline ends. The germline V gene has CDR1 SNHLY and CDR2 FYNNEI. There are 13 residues in the CDR3. The CDR3 DNA is TGTGCCAGCAGTGACTATAGCACAGATACGCAGTATTTT. Translation: CASSDYSTDTQYF.